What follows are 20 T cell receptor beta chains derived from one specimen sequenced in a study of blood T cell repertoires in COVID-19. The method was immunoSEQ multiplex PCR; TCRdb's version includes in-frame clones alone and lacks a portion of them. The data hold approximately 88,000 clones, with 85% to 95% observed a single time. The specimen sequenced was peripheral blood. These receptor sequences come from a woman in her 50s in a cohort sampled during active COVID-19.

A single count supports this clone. CDR3 protein: CSVKQGASDQPQHF. The CDR3 bases are TGCAGCGTAAAACAGGGGGCATCGGATCAGCCCCAGCATTTT. This chain links TRBV29-1 with TRBJ1-5; 9 bases agree with TRBD1. The CDR3 is 14 amino acids. Germline CDR1 SQVTM, CDR2 ANQGSEA. V was clipped by 6 bases and J by 5 bases; unmatched bases: 8.

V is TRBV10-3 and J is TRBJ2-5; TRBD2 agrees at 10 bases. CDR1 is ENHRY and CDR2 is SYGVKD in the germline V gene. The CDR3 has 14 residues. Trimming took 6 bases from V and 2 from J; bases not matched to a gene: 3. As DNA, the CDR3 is TGTGCCATCAGGATAGCGGGAGGACAAGAGACCCAGTACTTC. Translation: CAIRIAGGQETQYF.

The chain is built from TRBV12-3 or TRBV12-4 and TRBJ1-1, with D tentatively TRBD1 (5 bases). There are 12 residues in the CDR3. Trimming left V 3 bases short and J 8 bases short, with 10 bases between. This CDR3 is CASSFATVEAFF. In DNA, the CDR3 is TGTGCCAGCAGTTTTGCGACAGTCGAAGCTTTCTTT.

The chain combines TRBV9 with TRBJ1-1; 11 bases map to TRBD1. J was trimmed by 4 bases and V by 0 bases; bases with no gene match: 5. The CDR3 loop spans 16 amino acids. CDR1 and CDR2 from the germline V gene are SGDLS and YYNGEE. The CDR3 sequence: CASSVGPGQGGTEAFF. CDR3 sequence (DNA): TGTGCCAGCAGCGTAGGTCCGGGACAGGGGGGCACTGAAGCTTTCTTT.

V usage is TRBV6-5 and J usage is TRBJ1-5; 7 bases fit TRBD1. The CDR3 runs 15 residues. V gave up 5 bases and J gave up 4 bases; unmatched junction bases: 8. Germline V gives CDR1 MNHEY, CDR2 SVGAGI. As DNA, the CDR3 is TGTGCCAGCAGTCGACAGGGAAGGGGGAATCAGCCCCAGCATTTT. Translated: CASSRQGRGNQPQHF.

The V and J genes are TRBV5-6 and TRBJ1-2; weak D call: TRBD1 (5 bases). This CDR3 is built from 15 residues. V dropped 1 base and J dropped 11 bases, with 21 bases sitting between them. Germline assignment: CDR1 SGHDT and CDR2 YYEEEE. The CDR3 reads CASSLIGFGRAGYTF. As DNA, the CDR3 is TGTGCCAGCAGCTTGATAGGTTTCGGCAGAGCAGGGTACACCTTC. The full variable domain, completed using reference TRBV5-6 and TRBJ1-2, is DAGVTQSPTHLIKTRGQQVTLRCSPKSGHDTVSWYQQALGQGPQFIFQYYEEEERQRGNFPDRFSGHQFPNYSSELNVNALLLGDSALYLCASSLIGFGRAGYTFGSGTRLTVV.

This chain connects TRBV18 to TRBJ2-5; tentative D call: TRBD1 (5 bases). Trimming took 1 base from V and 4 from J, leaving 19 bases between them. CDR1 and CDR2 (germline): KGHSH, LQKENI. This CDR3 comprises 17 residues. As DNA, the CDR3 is TGTGCCAGCTCACCACAAACGACAGATCTCCGAGGAGAGACCCAGTACTTC. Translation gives CASSPQTTDLRGETQYF.

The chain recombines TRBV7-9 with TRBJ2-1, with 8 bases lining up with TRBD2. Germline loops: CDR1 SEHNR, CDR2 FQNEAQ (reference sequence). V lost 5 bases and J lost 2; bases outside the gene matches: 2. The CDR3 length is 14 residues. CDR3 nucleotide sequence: TGTGCCAGCAGCCCGGGGGGGACCTACAATGAGCAGTTCTTC. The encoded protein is CASSPGGTYNEQFF.

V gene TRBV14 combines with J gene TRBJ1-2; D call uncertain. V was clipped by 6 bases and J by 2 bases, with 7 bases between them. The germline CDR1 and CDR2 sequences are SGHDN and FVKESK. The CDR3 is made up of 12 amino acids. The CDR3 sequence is CASSQQNYGYTF. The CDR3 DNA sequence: TGTGCCAGCAGTCAACAGAACTATGGCTACACCTTC.

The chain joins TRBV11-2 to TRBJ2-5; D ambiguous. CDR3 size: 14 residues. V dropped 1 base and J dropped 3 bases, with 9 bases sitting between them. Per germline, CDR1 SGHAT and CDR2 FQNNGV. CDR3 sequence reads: CASSLAAGKETQYF. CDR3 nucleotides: TGTGCCAGCAGCTTAGCGGCAGGTAAAGAGACCCAGTACTTC.

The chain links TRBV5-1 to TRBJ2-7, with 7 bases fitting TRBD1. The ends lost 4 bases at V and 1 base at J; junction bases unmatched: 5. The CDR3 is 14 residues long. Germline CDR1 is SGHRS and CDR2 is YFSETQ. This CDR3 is CASSAGTDSYEQYF. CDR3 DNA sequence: TGCGCCAGCAGCGCCGGGACAGATTCCTACGAGCAGTACTTC.

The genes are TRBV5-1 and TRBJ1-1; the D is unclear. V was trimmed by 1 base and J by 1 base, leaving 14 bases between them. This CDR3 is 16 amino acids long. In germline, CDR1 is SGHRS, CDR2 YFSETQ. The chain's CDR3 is CASSLYVPGRNTEAFF. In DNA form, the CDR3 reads TGCGCCAGCAGCTTGTACGTTCCAGGTCGGAACACTGAAGCTTTCTTT.

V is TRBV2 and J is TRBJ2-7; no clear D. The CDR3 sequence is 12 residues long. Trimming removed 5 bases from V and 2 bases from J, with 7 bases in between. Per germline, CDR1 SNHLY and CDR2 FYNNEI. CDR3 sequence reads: CASSIQTYEQYF. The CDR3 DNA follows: TGTGCCAGCAGTATTCAAACCTACGAGCAGTACTTC.

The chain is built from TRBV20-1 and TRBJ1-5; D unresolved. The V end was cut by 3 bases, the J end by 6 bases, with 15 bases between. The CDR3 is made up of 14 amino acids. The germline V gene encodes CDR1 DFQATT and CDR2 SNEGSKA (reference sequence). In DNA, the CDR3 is TGCAGTGCTAGTCCTGGGCTTGATGGTCAGCCCCAGCATTTT. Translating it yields CSASPGLDGQPQHF.

The CDR3: CASSLARTGELFF. The CDR3, as DNA: TGCGCCAGCAGCTTGGCTCGCACCGGGGAGCTGTTTTTT. The gene calls are TRBV5-1 and TRBJ2-2; D remains unclear. This CDR3 spans 13 amino acids. With 0 bases removed from V and 4 bases from J, the gap between germline ends came to 4 bases. Germline V gene sequence: CDR1 SGHRS, CDR2 YFSETQ.

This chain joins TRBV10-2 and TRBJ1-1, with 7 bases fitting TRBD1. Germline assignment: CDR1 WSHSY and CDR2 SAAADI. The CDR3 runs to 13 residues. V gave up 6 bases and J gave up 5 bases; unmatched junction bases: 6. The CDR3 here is CASRPGGSTEAFF. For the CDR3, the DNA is TGCGCCAGCAGACCAGGGGGTAGTACTGAAGCTTTCTTT.

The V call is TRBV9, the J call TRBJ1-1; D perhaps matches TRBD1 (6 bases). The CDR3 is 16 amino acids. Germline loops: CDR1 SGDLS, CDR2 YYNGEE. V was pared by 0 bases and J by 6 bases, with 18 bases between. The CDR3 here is CASSVAGGGSISEAFF. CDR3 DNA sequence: TGTGCCAGCAGCGTAGCTGGGGGGGGCTCTATCTCTGAAGCTTTCTTT.

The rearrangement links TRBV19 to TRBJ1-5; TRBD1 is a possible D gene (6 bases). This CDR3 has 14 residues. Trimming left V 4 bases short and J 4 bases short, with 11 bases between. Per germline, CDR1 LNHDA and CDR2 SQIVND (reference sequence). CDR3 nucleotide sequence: TGTGCCAGTAGTACTGACAGGACTAATCAGCCCCAGCATTTT. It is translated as CASSTDRTNQPQHF. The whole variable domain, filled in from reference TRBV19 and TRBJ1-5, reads DGGITQSPKYLFRKEGQNVTLSCEQNLNHDAMYWYRQDPGQGLRLIYYSQIVNDFQKGDIAEGYSVSREKKESFPLTVTSAQKNPTAFYLCASSTDRTNQPQHFGDGTRLSIL.

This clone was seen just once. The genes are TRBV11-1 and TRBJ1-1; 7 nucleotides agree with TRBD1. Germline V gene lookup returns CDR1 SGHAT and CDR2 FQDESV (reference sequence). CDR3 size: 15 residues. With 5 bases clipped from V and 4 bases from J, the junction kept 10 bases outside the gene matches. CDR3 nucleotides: TGTGCCAGCAGCCTATCGACAGGGTGGGCCACTGAAGCTTTCTTT. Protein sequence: CASSLSTGWATEAFF.

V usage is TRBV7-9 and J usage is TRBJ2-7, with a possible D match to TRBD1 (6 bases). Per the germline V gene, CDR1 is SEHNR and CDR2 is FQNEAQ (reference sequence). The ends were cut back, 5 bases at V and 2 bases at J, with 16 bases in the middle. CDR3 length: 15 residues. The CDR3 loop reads CASSPGTTLTYEQYF. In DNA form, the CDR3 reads TGTGCCAGCAGCCCCGGGACAACTCTCACCTACGAGCAGTACTTC.